A selection of T cell receptor beta chains follows, all from one sample in a study of T cell changes during pregnancy in multiple sclerosis. The protocol was immunoSEQ multiplex PCR, while the TCRdb copy is restricted to in-frame clones and leaves out a portion. The data show roughly 60,000 clones, with about 90% seen just once and about 2% held by the top ten. Sample: peripheral blood, taken in the second trimester of pregnancy. The receptors were gathered from a female donor in good health, enrolled as a control in a pregnancy study. CDR3s include the opening cysteine and the closing phenylalanine or tryptophan. The D gene is left open where the match is weak. Clone size is stated in some rows and not others, as once, few, many or a class when expanded.

TRBJ2-5 | TRBV2 | TRBD1 | once | CASSTPIDRAEETQYF | TGTGCCAGCAGTACACCTATCGACAGGGCCGAGGAGACCCAGTACTTC
TRBJ1-5 | TRBV19 | . | . | CASIPMGGSNQPQHF | TGTGCCAGTATCCCAATGGGGGGGTCTAATCAGCCCCAGCATTTT
TRBJ2-1 | TRBV18 | . | . | CASSRGQGGGHEQFF | TGTGCCAGCTCACGAGGACAGGGAGGGGGCCATGAGCAGTTCTTC
TRBJ1-1 | TRBV27 | TRBD1 | once | CASSPTRGQGKAFF | TGTGCCAGCAGTCCCACAAGGGGACAGGGGAAAGCTTTCTTT
TRBJ2-5 | TRBV5-6 | . | once | CASSPRAGAGETQYF | TGTGCCAGCAGCCCGCGGGCGGGGGCCGGAGAGACCCAGTACTTC
TRBJ1-2 | TRBV5-5 | . | . | CASRLRQDLIYGYTF | TGTGCCAGCAGACTACGACAGGATCTGATCTATGGCTACACCTTC
TRBJ2-5 | TRBV6-5 | TRBD2 | . | CAIGTSGSLETQYF | TGTGCTATCGGGACTAGCGGGAGTTTAGAGACCCAGTACTTC
TRBJ2-5 | TRBV6-4 | . | . | CASRSGQETQYF | TGTGCCAGCAGGAGCGGTCAAGAGACCCAGTACTTC
TRBJ2-1 | TRBV19 | TRBD2 | . | CASRTSQGEQFF | TGTGCCAGCCGGACTAGTCAGGGTGAGCAGTTCTTC
TRBJ2-7 | TRBV19 | . | . | CASSRQFSYEQYF | TGTGCCAGTAGTCGACAGTTCTCCTACGAGCAGTACTTC
TRBJ1-2 | TRBV5-1 | TRBD1 | once | CASSSAGQGLYGYTF | TGCGCCAGCAGCTCGGCGGGACAGGGATTATATGGCTACACCTTC
TRBJ2-1 | TRBV7-3 | TRBD2 | . | CASSSLTGGGYEQFF | TGTGCCAGCAGCTCCCTAACGGGGGGGGGCTATGAGCAGTTCTTC
TRBJ1-2 | TRBV7-9 | TRBD1 | . | CASSLWRGAQGRSYGYTF | TGTGCCAGCAGCCTATGGAGGGGGGCACAGGGGAGGAGCTATGGCTACACCTTC
TRBJ2-5 | TRBV14 | . | . | CASSQQGSDTQYF | TGTGCCAGCAGCCAGCAGGGATCGGACACCCAGTACTTC
TRBJ2-3 | TRBV4-1 | . | . | CASSQDLAGHTDTQYF | TGCGCCAGCAGCCAAGATCTGGCGGGCCACACAGATACGCAGTATTTT
TRBJ1-1 | TRBV6-1 | . | . | CASSEGEAQLNTEAFF | TGTGCCAGCAGTGAAGGGGAGGCTCAACTCAACACTGAAGCTTTCTTT